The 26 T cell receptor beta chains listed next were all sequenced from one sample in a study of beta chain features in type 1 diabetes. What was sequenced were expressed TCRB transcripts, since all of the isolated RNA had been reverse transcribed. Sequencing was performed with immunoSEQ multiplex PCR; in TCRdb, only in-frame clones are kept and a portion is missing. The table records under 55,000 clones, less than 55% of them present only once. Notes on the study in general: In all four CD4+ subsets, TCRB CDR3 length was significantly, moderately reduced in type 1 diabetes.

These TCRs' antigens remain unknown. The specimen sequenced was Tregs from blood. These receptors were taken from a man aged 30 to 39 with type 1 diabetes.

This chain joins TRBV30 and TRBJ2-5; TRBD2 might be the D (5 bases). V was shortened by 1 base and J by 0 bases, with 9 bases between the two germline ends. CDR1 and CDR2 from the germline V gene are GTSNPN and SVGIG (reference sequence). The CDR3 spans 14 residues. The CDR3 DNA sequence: TGTGCCTGGAGTGCCACTAGTAACCAAGAGACCCAGTACTTC. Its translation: CAWSATSNQETQYF.

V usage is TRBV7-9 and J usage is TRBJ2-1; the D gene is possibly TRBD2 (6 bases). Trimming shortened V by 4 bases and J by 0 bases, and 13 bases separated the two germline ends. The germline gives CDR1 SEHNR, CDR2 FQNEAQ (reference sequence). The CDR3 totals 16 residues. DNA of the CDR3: TGTGCCAGCAGCTCTTTAGCGGCTAGCTCCTACAATGAGCAGTTCTTC. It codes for CASSSLAASSYNEQFF.

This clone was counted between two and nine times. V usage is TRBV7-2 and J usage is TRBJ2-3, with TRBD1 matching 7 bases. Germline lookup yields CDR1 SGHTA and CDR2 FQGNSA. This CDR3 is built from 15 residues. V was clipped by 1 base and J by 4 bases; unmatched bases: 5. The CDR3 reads CASSLGGGRADTQYF. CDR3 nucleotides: TGTGCCAGCAGCTTAGGAGGGGGCCGGGCAGATACGCAGTATTTT. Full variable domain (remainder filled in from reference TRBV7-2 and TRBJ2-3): GAGVSQSPSNKVTEKGKDVELRCDPISGHTALYWYRQSLGQGLEFLIYFQGNSAPDKSGLPSDRFSAERTGGSVSTLTIQRTQQEDSAVYLCASSLGGGRADTQYFGPGTRLTVL.

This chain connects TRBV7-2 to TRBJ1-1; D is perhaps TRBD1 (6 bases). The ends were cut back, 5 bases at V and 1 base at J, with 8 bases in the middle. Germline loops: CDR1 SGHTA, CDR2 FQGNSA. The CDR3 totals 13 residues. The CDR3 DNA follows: TGTGCCAGCAGCGGACAGCAGAACACTGAAGCTTTCTTT. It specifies CASSGQQNTEAFF.

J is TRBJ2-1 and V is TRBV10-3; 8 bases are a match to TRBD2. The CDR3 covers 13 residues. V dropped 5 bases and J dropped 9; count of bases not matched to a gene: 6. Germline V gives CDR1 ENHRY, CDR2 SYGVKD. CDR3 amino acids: CAISPGLVGEQFF. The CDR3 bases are TGTGCCATCAGTCCGGGACTAGTTGGTGAGCAGTTCTTC.

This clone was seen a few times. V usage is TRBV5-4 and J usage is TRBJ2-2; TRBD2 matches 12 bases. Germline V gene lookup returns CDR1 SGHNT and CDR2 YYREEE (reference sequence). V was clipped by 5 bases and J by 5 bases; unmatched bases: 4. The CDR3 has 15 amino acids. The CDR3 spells CASRVGLAGTGELFF. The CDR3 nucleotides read TGTGCCAGCAGAGTGGGACTAGCGGGTACCGGGGAGCTGTTTTTT.

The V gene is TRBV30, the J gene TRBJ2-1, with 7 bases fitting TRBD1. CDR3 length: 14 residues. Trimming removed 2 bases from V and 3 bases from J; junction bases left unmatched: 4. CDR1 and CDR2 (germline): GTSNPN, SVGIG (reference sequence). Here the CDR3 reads CAWSQTGIYNEQFF. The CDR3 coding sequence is TGTGCCTGGAGTCAGACAGGGATCTACAATGAGCAGTTCTTC.

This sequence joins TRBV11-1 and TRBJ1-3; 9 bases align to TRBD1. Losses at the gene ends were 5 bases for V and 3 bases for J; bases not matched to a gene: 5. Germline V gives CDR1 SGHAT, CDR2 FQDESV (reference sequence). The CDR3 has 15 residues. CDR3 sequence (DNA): TGTGCCAGCAGCCCGGGACAGGGAAGTGGAAACACCATATATTTT. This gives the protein CASSPGQGSGNTIYF.

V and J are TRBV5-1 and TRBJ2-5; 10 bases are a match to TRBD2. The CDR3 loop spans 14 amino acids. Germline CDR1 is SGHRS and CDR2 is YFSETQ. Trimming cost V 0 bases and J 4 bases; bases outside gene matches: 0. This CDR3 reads CASSLGTSGETQYF. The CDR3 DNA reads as TGCGCCAGCAGCTTGGGGACTAGCGGAGAGACCCAGTACTTC.

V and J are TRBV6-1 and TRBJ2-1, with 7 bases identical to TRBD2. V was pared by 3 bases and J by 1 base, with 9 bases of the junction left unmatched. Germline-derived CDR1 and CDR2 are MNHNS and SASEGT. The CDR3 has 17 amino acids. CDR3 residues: CASSDSSGPTSYNEQFF. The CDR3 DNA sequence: TGTGCCAGCAGTGATTCTAGCGGTCCGACGTCCTACAATGAGCAGTTCTTC.

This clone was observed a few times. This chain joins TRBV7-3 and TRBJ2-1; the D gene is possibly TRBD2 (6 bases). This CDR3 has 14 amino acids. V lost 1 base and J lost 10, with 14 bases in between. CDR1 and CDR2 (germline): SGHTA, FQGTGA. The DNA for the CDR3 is TGTGCCAGCAGCTTAAGTGGTAGCGGACCCGAGCAGTTCTTC. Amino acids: CASSLSGSGPEQFF.

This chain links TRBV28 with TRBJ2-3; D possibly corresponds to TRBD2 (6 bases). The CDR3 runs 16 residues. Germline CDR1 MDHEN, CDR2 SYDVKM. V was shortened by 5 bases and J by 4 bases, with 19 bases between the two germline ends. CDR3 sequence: CASSLNRGIGPDTQYF. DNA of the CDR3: TGTGCCAGCAGTCTCAATCGCGGGATCGGGCCAGATACGCAGTATTTT. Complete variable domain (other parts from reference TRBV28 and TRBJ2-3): DVKVTQSSRYLVKRTGEKVFLECVQDMDHENMFWYRQDPGLGLRLIYFSYDVKMKEKGDIPEGYSVSREKKERFSLILESASTNQTSMYLCASSLNRGIGPDTQYFGPGTRLTVL.

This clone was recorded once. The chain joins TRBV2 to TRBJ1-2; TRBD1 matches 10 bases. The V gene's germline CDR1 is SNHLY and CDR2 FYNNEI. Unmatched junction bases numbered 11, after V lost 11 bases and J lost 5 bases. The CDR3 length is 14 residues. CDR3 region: CAAKDRGLGYGYTF. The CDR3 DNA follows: TGTGCCGCCAAAGACAGGGGGCTCGGGTATGGCTACACCTTC.

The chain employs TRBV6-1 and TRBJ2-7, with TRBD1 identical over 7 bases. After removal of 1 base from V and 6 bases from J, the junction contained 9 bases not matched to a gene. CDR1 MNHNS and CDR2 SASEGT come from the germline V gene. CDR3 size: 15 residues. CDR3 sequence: CASSEGQGRPSEQYF. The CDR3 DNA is TGTGCCAGCAGTGAAGGACAGGGAAGGCCTAGCGAGCAGTACTTC.

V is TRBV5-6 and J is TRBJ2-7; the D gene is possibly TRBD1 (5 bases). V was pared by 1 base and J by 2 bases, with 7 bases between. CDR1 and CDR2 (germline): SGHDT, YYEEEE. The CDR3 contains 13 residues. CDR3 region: CASSLQGPYEQYF. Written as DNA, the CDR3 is TGTGCCAGCAGCTTGCAGGGTCCCTACGAGCAGTACTTC.

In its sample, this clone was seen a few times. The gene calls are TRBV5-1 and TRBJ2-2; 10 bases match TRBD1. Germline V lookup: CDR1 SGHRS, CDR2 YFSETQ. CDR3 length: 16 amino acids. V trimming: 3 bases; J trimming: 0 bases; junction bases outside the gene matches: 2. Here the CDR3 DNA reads TGCGCCAGCAGCTCCGGACAGGGGGCGAACACCGGGGAGCTGTTTTTT. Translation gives CASSSGQGANTGELFF.

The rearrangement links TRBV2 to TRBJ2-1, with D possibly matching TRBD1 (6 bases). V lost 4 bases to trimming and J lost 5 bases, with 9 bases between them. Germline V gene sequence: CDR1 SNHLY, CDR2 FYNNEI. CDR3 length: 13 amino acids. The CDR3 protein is CASSARGNNEQFF. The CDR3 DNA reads TGTGCCAGCAGTGCCAGGGGAAACAATGAGCAGTTCTTC.

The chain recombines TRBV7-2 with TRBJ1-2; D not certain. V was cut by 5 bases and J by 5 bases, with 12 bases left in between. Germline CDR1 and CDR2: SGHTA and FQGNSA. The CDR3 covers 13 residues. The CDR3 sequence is CASSQRRGYGYTF. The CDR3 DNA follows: TGTGCCAGCAGCCAGAGACGGGGATATGGCTACACCTTC.

CDR3 coding DNA: TGCGCCAGCAGCCAAGACCCCCGCGACAGGGGAAATGGCTACACCTTC. Its translation: CASSQDPRDRGNGYTF. The J gene is TRBJ1-2, the V gene TRBV4-3; 8 bases align to TRBD1. Germline CDR1 is LGHNA and CDR2 is YSLEER. This CDR3 region has 16 residues. The V segment lost 0 bases and the J segment 6 bases; nucleotides outside the gene matches: 9.

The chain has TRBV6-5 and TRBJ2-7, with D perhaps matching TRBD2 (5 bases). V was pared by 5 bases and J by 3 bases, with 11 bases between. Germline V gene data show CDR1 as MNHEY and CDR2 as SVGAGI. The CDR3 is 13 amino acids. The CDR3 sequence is CASSQPDFYEQYF. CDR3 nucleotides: TGTGCCAGCAGTCAACCGGACTTCTACGAGCAGTACTTC.

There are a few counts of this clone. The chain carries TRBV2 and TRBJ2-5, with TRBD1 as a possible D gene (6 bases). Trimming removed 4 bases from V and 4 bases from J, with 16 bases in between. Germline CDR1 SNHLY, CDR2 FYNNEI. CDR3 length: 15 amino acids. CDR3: CASSAQDSPGETQYF. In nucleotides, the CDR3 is TGTGCCAGCAGTGCCCAGGACAGCCCCGGAGAGACCCAGTACTTC. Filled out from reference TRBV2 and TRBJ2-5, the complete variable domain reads EPEVTQTPSHQVTQMGQEVILRCVPISNHLYFYWYRQILGQKVEFLVSFYNNEISEKSEIFDDQFSVERPDGSNFTLKIRSTKLEDSAMYFCASSAQDSPGETQYFGPGTRLLVL.

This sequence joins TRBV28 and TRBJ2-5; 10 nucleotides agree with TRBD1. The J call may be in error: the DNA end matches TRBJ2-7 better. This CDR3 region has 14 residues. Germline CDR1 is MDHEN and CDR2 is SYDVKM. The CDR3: CASTTPDRGTEQYF. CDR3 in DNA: TGTGCCAGCACCACCCCGGACAGGGGGACCGAGCAGTACTTC.

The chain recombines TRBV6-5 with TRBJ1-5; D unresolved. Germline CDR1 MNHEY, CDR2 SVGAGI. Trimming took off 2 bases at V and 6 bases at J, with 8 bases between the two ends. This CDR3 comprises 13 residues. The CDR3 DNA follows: TGTGCCAGCAGTTACAACTCCGCTCAGCCCCAGCATTTT. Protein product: CASSYNSAQPQHF.

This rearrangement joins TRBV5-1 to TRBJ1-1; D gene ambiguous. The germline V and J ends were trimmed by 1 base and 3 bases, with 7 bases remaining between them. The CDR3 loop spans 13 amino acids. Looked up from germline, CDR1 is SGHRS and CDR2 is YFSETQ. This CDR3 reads CASSLTADTEAFF. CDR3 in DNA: TGCGCCAGCAGCTTGACGGCGGACACTGAAGCTTTCTTT.

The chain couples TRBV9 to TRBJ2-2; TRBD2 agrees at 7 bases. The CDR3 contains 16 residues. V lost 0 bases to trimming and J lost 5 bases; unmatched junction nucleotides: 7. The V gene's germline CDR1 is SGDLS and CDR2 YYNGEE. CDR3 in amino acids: CASSVVASGGTGELFF. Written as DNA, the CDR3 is TGTGCCAGCAGCGTAGTGGCTAGCGGCGGGACCGGGGAGCTGTTTTTT.

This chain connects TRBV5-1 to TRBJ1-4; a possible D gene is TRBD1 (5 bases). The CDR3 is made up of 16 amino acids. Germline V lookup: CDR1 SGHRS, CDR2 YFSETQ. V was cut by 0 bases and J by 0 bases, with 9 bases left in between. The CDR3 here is CASSLASRATNEKLFF. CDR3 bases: TGCGCCAGCAGCTTGGCCAGCAGGGCAACTAATGAAAAACTGTTTTTT. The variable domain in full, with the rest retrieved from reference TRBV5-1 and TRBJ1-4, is KAGVTQTPRYLIKTRGQQVTLSCSPISGHRSVSWYQQTPGQGLQFLFEYFSETQRNKGNFPGRFSGRQFSNSRSEMNVSTLELGDSALYLCASSLASRATNEKLFFGSGTQLSVL.